The T cell receptor beta chain under discussion was sequenced for a study of T-cell reconstitution after alpha-beta-depleted transplantation in children. Researchers prepared the TCRbeta library using unique molecular identifiers, the study reports. One entry per CDR3 protein, called by TCRdb with MiXCR from the PCR reads. This table holds around 440,000 distinct CDR3 sequences, 10% found once. Germline V gene lookup returns CDR1 DFQATT and CDR2 SNEGSKA (reference sequence). The CDR3 loop spans 14 amino acids. V lost 6 bases to trimming and J lost 2 bases, with 17 bases between them. Overall study findings and caveats: From newly produced T cells came most of the T-cell counts and diversity one year after transplant. Several hundred rapidly expanded clones from non-depleted graft cells reportedly supplied alpha-beta T cells about two months post-transplant. The high TCRbeta diversity at day 60 in some patients came from surviving recipient T cells and thymic progenitors.

This clonotype was found a few times. The target antigen is unknown. The starting material was PBMCs, obtained before TCRalphabeta/CD19-depleted stem cell transplant. The chain carries TRBV20-1 and TRBJ2-7; D ambiguous. This sequence was found in a child aged 2 to 10 with inherited bone marrow failure, due to receive a stem cell transplant. In DNA form, the CDR3 reads TGCAGTGCCCCGATCTACTTCTCGACCTACGAGCAGTACTTC. As protein: CSAPIYFSTYEQYF.